Detailed here is one TCR beta chain. Its antigen is as yet unknown. Germline CDR1 is MDHEN and CDR2 is SYDVKM. V lost 7 bases to trimming and J lost 0 bases; unmatched junction nucleotides: 7. The CDR3 has 15 amino acids. The sample belongs to a study of OX40 agonist ivuxolimab in advanced cancers. Overall study context: It was ivuxolimab, an agonistic anti-OX40 (CD134) antibody, that patients were treated with. Findings and limits, study-wide: On average, CD8+ T cells showed a greater number of expanded clones than CD4+.

The method was immunoSEQ multiplex PCR; TCRdb's version includes in-frame clones alone and lacks a portion of them. The sample has roughly 60,000 clones, about 89% seen once. Systemic immunosuppression or autoimmune disease history was grounds to exclude patients. The rearrangement joins TRBV28 to TRBJ2-3; 7 positions match TRBD1. This sequence was found in an adult with an advanced solid tumor such as melanoma, head and neck, liver or kidney cancer. The input for sequencing was CD4+ or CD8+ T cells sorted from blood, taken in a trial of the OX40 agonist ivuxolimab. CDR3: CASILGGSSTDTQYF. The CDR3 nucleotides are TGTGCCAGCATCCTAGGGGGCTCTAGCACAGATACGCAGTATTTT.